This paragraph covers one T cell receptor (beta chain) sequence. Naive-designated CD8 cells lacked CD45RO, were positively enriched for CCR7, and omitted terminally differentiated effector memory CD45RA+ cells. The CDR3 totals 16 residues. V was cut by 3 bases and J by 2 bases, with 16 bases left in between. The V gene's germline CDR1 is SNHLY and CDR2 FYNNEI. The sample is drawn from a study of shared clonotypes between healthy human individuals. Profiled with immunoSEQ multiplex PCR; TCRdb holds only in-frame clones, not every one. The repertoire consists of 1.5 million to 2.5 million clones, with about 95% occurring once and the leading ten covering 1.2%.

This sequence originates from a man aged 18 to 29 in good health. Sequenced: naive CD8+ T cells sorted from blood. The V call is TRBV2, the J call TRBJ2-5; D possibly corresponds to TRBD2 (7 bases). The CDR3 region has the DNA TGTGCCAGCAGTGACATAGCGGAGGGGGGGCAAGAGACCCAGTACTTC. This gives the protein CASSDIAEGGQETQYF.